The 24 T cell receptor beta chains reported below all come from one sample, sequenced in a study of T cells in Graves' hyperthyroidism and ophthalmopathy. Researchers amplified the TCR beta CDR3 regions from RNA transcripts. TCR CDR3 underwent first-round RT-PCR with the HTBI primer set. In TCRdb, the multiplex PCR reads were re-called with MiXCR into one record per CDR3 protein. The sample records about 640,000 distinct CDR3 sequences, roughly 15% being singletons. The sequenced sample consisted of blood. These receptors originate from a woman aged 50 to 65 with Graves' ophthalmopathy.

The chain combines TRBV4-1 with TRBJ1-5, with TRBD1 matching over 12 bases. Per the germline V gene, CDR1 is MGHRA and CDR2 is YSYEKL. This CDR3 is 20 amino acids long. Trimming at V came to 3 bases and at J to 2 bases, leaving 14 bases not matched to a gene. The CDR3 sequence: CASSHIPGQGAFEGNQPQHF. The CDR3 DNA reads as TGCGCCAGCAGCCACATACCGGGACAGGGGGCCTTTGAAGGCAATCAGCCCCAGCATTTT.

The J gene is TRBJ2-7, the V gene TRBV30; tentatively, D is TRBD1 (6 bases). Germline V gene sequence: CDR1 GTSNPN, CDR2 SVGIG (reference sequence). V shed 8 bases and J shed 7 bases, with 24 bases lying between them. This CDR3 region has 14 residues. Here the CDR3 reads CASSISGTWGEQYF. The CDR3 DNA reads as TGTGCCAGTAGTATCTCCGGGACATGGGGAGAGCAGTACTTC. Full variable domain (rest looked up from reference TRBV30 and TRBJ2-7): SQTIHQWPATLVQPVGSPLSLECTVEGTSNPNLYWYRQAAGRGLQLLFYSVGIGQISSEVPQNLSASRPQDRQFILSSKKLLLSDSGFYLCASSISGTWGEQYFGPGTRLTVT.

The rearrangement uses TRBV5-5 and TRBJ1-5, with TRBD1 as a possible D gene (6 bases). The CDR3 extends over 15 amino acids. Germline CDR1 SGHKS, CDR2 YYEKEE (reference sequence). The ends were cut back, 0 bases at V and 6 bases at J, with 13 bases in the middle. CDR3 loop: CASSLGPGEGQPQHF. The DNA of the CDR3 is TGTGCCAGCAGCTTGGGGCCAGGGGAAGGTCAGCCCCAGCATTTT. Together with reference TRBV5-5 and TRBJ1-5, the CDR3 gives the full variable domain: DAGVTQSPTHLIKTRGQQVTLRCSPISGHKSVSWYQQVLGQGPQFIFQYYEKEERGRGNFPDRFSARQFPNYSSELNVNALLLGDSALYLCASSLGPGEGQPQHFGDGTRLSIL.

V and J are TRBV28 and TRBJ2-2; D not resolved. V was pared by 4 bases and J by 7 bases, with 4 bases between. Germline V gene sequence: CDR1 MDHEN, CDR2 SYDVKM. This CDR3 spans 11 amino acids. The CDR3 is CASSSHGELFF. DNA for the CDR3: TGTGCCAGCAGTTCTCACGGGGAGCTGTTTTTT.

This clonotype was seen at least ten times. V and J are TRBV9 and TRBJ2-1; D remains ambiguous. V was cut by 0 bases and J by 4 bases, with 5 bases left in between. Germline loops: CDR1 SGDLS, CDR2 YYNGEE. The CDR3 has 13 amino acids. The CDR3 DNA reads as TGTGCCAGCAGCGTAGATGGATACAATGAGCAGTTCTTC. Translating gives CASSVDGYNEQFF.

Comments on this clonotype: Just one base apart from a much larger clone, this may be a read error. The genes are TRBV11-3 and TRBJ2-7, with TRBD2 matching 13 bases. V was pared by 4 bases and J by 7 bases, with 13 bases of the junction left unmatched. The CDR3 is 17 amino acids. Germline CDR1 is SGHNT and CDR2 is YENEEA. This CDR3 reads CASSWPGTSGDRNEQYF. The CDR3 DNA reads TGTGCCAGCAGCTGGCCCGGGACTAGCGGGGATAGGAATGAGCAGTACTTC.

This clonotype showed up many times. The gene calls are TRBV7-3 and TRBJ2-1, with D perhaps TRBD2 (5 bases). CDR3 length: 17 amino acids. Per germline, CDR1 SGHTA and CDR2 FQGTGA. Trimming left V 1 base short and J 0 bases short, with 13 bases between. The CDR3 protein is CASSLRGGGSSYNEQFF. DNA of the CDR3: TGTGCCAGCAGCTTAAGGGGTGGAGGAAGCTCCTACAATGAGCAGTTCTTC.

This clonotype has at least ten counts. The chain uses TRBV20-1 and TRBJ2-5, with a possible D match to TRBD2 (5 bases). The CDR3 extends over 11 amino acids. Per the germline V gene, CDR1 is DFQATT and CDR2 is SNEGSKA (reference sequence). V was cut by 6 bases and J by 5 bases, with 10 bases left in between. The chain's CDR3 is CSATGRETQYF. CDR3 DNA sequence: TGCAGTGCCACGGGAAGGGAGACCCAGTACTTC.

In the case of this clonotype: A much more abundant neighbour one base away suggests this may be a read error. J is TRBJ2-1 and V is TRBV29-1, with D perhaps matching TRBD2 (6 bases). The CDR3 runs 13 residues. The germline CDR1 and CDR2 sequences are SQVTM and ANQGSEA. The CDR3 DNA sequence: TGCAGCGTTGGTCTAGCGACATACAATGTGCAGTTCTTC. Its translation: CSVGLATYNVQFF.

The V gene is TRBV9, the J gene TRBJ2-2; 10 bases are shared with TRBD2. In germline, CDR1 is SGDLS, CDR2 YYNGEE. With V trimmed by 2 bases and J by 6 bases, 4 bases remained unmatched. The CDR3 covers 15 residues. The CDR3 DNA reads TGTGCCAGCAGCGTCCCTAGCGGGAGTCCCGGGGAGCTGTTTTTT. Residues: CASSVPSGSPGELFF.

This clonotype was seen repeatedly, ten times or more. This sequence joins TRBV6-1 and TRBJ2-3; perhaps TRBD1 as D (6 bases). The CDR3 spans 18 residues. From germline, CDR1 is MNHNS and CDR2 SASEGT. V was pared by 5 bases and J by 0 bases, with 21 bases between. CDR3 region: CASSRTDLRITSTDTQYF. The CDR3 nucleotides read TGTGCCAGCAGTCGGACAGACTTAAGAATAACTAGCACAGATACGCAGTATTTT.

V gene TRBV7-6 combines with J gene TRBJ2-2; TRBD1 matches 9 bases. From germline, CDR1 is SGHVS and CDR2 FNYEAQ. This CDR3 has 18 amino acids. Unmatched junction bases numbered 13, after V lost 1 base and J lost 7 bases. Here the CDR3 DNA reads TGTGCCAGCAGCTTAGAGGGGACAGGGTCAGGTTGGAGCGGGGAGCTGTTTTTT. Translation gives CASSLEGTGSGWSGELFF.

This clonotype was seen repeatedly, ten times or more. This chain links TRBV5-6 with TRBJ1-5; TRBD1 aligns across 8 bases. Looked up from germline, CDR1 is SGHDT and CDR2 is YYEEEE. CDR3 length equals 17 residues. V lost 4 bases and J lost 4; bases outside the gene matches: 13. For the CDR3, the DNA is TGTGCCAGCAGCGCCCGACAGGGGAGATTCTTAAATCAGCCCCAGCATTTT. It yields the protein CASSARQGRFLNQPQHF. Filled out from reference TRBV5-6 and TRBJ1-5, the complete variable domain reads DAGVTQSPTHLIKTRGQQVTLRCSPKSGHDTVSWYQQALGQGPQFIFQYYEEEERQRGNFPDRFSGHQFPNYSSELNVNALLLGDSALYLCASSARQGRFLNQPQHFGDGTRLSIL.

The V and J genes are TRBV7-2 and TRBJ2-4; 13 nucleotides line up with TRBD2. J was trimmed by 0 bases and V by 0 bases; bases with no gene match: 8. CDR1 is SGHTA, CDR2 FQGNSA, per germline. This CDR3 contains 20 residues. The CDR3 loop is CASSLATGLAGPIAKNIQYF. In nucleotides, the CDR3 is TGTGCCAGCAGCTTAGCGACGGGACTAGCGGGACCAATAGCCAAAAACATTCAGTACTTC.

CDR3 nucleotide sequence: TGTGCCAGCAGTTTAGTTCACCTTAATCAGCCCCAGCATTTT. Translated: CASSLVHLNQPQHF. The rearrangement uses TRBV12-3 or TRBV12-4 and TRBJ1-5; D gene unclear. This CDR3 contains 14 residues. V was cut by 1 base and J by 4 bases, with 8 bases left in between.

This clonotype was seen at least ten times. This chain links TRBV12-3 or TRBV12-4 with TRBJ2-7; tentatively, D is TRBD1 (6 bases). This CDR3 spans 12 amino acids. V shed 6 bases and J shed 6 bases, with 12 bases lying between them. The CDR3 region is CASSADRPEQYF. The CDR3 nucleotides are TGTGCCAGCAGCGCCGACAGGCCCGAGCAGTACTTC.

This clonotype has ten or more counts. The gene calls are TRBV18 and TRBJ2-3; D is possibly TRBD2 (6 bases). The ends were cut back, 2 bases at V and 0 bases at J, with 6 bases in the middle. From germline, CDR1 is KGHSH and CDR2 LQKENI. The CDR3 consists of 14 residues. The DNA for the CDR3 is TGTGCCAGCTCACCAGCGGGGAGCACAGATACGCAGTATTTT. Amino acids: CASSPAGSTDTQYF.

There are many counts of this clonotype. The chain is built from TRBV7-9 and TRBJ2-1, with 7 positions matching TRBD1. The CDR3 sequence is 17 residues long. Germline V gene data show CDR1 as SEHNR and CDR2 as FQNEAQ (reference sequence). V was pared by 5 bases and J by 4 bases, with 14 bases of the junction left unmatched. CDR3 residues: CASSRTGDPARYNEQFF. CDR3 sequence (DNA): TGTGCCAGCAGCCGCACAGGGGACCCCGCCCGATACAATGAGCAGTTCTTC.

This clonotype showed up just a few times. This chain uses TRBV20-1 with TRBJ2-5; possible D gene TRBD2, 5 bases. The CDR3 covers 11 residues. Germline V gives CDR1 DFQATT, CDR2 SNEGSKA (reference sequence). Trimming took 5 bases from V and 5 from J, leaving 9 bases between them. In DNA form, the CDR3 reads TGCAGTGCTGGTAGCGTGGAGACCCAGTACTTC. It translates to CSAGSVETQYF.

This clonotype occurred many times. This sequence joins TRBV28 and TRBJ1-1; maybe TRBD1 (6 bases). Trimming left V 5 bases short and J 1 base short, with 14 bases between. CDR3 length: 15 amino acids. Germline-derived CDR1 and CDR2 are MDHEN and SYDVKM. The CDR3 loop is CASSPQGLSNTEAFF. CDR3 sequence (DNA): TGTGCCAGCAGTCCACAGGGATTGTCGAACACTGAAGCTTTCTTT.

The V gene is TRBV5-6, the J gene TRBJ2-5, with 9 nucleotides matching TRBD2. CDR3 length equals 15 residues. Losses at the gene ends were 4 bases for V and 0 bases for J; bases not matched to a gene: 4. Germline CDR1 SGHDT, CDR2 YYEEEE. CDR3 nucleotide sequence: TGTGCCAGCAGCCGACTAGCGGAGTACCAAGAGACCCAGTACTTC. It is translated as CASSRLAEYQETQYF.

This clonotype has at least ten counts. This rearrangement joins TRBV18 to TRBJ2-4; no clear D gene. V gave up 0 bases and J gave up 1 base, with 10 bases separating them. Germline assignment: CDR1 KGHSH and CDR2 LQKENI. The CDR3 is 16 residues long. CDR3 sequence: CASSPPNRRAKNIQYF. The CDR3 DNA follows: TGTGCCAGCTCACCACCGAACAGAAGGGCCAAAAACATTCAGTACTTC.

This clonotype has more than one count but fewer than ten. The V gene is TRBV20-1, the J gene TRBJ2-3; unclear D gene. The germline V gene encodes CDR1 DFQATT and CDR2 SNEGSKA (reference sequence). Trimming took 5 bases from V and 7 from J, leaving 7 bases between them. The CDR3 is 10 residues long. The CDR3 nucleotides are TGCAGTGCTTTGGGTAATACGCAGTATTTT. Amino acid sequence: CSALGNTQYF.

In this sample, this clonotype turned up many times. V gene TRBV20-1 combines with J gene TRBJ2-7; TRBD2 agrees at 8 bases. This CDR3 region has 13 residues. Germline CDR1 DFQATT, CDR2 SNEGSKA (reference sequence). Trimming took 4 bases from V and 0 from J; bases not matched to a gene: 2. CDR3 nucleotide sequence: TGCAGTGCTACAGCGGGAGTCTCCTACGAGCAGTACTTC. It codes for CSATAGVSYEQYF.